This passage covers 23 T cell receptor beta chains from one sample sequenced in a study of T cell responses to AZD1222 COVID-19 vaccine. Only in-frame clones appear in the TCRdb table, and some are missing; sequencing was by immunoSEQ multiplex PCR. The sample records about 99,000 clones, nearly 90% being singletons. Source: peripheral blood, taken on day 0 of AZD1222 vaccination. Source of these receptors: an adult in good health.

As DNA, the CDR3 is TGTGCCAGCAGCGGTACAGGGTTTTCCTACAATGAGCAGTTCTTC. Its protein is CASSGTGFSYNEQFF. This chain joins TRBV7-2 and TRBJ2-1; a possible D gene is TRBD1 (6 bases). This CDR3 spans 15 amino acids. V lost 5 bases, J lost 1 base, and 12 bases lay in between. Germline CDR1 is SGHTA and CDR2 is FQGNSA.

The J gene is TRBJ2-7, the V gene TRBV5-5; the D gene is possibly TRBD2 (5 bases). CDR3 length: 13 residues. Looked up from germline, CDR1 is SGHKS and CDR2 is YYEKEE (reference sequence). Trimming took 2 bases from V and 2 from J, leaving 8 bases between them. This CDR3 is CASSFGRAYEQYV. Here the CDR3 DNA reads TGTGCCAGCAGCTTTGGGCGGGCCTACGAGCAGTACGTC.

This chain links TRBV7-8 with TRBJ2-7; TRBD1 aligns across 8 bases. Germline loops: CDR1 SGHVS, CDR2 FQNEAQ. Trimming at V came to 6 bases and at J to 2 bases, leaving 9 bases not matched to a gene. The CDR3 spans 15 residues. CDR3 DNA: TGTGCCAGCAGAGCCGGGACAGGTCATACCTACGAGCAGTACTTC. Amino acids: CASRAGTGHTYEQYF. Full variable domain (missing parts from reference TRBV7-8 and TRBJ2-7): GAGVSQSPRYKVAKRGQDVALRCDPISGHVSLFWYQQALGQGPEFLTYFQNEAQLDKSGLPSDRFFAERPEGSVSTLKIQRTQQEDSAVYLCASRAGTGHTYEQYFGPGTRLTVT.

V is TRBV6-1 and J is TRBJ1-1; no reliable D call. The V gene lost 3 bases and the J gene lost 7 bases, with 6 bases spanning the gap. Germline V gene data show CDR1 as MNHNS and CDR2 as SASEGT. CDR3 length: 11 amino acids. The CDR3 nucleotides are TGTGCCAGCAGTGACGGCCTTGAAGCTTTCTTT. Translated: CASSDGLEAFF.

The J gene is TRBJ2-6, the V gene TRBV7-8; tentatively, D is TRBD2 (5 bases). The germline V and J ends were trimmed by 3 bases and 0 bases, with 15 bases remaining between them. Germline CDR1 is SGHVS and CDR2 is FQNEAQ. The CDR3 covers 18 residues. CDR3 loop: CASSLRPEGSSGANVLTF. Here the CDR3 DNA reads TGTGCCAGCAGCTTGAGGCCTGAGGGTAGCTCTGGGGCCAACGTCCTGACTTTC.

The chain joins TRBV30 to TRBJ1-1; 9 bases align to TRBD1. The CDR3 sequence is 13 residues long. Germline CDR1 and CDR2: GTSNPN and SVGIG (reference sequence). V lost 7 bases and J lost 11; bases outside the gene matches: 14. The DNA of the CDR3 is TGTGCCTCAAGAACCGGGACAGGGCTCTTGGCTTTCTTT. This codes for CASRTGTGLLAFF.

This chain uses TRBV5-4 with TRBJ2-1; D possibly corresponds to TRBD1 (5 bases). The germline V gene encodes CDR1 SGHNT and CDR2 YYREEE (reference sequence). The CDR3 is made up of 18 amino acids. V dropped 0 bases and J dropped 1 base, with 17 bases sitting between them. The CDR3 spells CASSLGGANPSSYNEQFF. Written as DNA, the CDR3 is TGTGCCAGCAGCTTGGGGGGCGCTAACCCCTCTTCCTACAATGAGCAGTTCTTC. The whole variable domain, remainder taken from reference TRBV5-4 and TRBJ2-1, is ETGVTQSPTHLIKTRGQQVTLRCSSQSGHNTVSWYQQALGQGPQFIFQYYREEENGRGNFPPRFSGLQFPNYSSELNVNALELDDSALYLCASSLGGANPSSYNEQFFGPGTRLTVL.

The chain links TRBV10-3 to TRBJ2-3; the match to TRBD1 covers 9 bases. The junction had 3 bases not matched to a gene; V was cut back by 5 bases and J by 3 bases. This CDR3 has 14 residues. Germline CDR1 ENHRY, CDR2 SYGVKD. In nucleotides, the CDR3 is TGTGCCATCAGTCGGGGACAGGGAACAGATACGCAGTATTTT. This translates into CAISRGQGTDTQYF.

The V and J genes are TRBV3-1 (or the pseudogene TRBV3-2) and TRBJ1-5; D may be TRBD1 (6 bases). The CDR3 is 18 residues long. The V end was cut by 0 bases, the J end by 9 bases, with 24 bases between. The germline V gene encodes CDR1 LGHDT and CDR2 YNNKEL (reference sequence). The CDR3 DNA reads TGTGCCAGCAGCCAAGATTCAGGGCAGGGGCGTTTCCTTCGGCCCCAGCATTTT. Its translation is CASSQDSGQGRFLRPQHF.

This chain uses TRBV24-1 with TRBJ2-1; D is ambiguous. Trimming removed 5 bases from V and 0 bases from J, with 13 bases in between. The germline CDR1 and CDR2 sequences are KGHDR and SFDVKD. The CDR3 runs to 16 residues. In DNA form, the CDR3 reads TGTGCCACCAGTGGCCAGACTGGAAGCTCCTACAATGAGCAGTTCTTC. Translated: CATSGQTGSSYNEQFF.

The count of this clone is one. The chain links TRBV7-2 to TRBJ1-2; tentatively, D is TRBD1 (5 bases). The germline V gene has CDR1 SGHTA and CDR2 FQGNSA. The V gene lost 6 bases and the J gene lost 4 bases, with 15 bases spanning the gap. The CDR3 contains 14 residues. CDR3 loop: CASRKTTVSYGYTF. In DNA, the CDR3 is TGTGCCAGCAGGAAGACGACAGTGAGCTATGGCTACACCTTC.

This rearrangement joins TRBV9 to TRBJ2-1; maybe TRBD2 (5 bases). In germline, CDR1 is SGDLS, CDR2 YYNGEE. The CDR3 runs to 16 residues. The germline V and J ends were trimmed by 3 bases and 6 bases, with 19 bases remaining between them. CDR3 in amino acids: CASSEEVRVIGNEQFF. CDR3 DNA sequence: TGTGCCAGCAGCGAAGAGGTGAGGGTAATTGGCAATGAGCAGTTCTTC. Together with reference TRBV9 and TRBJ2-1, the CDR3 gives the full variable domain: DSGVTQTPKHLITATGQRVTLRCSPRSGDLSVYWYQQSLDQGLQFLIQYYNGEERAKGNILERFSAQQFPDLHSELNLSSLELGDSALYFCASSEEVRVIGNEQFFGPGTRLTVL.

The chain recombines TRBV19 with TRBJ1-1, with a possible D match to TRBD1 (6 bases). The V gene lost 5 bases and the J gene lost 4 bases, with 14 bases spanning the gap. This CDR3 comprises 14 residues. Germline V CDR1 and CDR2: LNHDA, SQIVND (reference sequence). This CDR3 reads CASSEQGLVTEAFF. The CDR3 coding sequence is TGTGCCAGTAGTGAACAGGGATTGGTCACTGAAGCTTTCTTT.

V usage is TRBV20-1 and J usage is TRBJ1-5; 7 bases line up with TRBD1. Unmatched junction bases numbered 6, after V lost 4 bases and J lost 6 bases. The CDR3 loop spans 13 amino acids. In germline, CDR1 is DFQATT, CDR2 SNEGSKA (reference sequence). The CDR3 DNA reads TGCAGTGCTATTGACAGGGTAGGTCAGCCCCAGCATTTT. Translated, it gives CSAIDRVGQPQHF.

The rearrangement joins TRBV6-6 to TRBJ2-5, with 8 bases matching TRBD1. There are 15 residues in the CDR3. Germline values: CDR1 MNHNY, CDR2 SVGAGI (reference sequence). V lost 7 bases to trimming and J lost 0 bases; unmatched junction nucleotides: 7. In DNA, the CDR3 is TGTGCCAGCACCTTACAGGGGGGTTACCAAGAGACCCAGTACTTC. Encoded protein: CASTLQGGYQETQYF.

CDR3 nucleotides: TGTGCCAGCAGGCCTCCCGACTACAATGAGCAGTTCTTC. Translation gives CASRPPDYNEQFF. The rearrangement joins TRBV6-5 to TRBJ2-1; no clear D gene. The CDR3 is 13 amino acids. The germline gives CDR1 MNHEY, CDR2 SVGAGI. V lost 6 bases and J 3 bases, leaving 9 bases between the germline ends.

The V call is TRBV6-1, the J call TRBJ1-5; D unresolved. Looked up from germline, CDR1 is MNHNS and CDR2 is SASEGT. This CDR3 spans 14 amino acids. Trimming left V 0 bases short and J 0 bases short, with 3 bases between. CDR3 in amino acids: CASSEAGSNQPQHF. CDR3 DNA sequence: TGTGCCAGCAGTGAAGCGGGTAGCAATCAGCCCCAGCATTTT.

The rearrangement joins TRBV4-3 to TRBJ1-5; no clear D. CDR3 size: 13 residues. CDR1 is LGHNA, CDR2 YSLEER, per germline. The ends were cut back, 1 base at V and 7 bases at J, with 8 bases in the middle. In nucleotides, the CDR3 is TGCGCCAGCAGCCAAGGACGCGCCCAGCCCCAGCATTTT. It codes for CASSQGRAQPQHF.

CDR3 amino acids: CASSSMTGTSTGELFF. The CDR3 DNA sequence: TGTGCCAGCTCATCAATGACCGGGACAAGCACCGGGGAGCTGTTTTTT. The chain recombines TRBV18 with TRBJ2-2; D is perhaps TRBD1 (6 bases). The germline gives CDR1 KGHSH, CDR2 LQKENI. The CDR3 is made up of 16 amino acids. Trimming took 5 bases from V and 4 from J, leaving 17 bases between them.

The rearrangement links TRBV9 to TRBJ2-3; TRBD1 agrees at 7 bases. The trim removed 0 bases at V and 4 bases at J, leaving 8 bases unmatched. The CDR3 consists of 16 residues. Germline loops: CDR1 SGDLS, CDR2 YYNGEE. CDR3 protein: CASSVDRGQSADTQYF. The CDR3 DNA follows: TGTGCCAGCAGCGTAGACCGGGGACAGTCCGCAGATACGCAGTATTTT.

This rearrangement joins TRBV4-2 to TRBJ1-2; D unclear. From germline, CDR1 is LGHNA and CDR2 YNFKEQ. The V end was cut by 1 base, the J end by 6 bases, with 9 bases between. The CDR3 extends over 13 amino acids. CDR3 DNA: TGTGCCAGCAGCCAAGCAGGAAGGGATGGCTACACCTTC. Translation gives CASSQAGRDGYTF.

In DNA, the CDR3 is TGTGCCAGCAGCCCCCGGGGGACAGGGTCAATGGATGAGCAGTTCTTC. As protein: CASSPRGTGSMDEQFF. The rearrangement joins TRBV9 to TRBJ2-1; 9 bases align to TRBD1. The trim removed 4 bases at V and 8 bases at J, leaving 13 bases unmatched. This CDR3 contains 16 residues. Germline CDR1 and CDR2: SGDLS and YYNGEE.

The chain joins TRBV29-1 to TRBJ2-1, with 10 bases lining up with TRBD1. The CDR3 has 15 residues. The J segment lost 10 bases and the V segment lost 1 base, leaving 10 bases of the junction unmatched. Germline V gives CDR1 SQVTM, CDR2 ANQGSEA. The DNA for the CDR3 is TGCAGCGTTGAAGGGAGGGGACAGGGGCTTGGGGAGCAGTTCTTC. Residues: CSVEGRGQGLGEQFF.